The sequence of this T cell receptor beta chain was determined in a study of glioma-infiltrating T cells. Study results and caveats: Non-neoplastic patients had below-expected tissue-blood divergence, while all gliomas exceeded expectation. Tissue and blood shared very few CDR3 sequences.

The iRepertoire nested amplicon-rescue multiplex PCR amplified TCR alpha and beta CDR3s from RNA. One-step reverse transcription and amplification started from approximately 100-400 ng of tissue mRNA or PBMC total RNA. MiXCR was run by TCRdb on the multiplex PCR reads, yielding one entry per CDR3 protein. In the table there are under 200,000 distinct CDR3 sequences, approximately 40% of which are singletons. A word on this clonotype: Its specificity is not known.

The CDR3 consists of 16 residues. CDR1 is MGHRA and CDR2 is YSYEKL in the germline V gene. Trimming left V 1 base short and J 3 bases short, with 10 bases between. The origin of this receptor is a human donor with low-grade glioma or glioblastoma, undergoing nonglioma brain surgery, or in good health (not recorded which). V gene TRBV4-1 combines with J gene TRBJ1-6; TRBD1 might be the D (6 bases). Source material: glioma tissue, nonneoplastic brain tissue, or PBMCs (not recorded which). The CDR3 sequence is CASSQGQANYNSPLHF. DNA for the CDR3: TGCGCCAGCAGCCAAGGACAGGCCAACTATAATTCACCCCTCCACTTT.